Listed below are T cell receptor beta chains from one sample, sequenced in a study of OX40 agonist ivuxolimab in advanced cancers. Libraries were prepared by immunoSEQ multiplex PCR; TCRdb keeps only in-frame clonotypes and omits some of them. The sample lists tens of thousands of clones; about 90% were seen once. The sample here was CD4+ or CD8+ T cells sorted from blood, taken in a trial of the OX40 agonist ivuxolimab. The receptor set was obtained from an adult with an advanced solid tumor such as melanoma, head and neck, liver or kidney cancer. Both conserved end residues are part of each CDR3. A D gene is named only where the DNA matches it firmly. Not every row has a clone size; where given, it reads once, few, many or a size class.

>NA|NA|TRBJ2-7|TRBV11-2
TGTGCCAGCAGCCCCGGCCGTTTCTACGAGCAGTACTTC
CASSPGRFYEQYF
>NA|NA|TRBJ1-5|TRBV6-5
TGTGCCAGCAGTTACTCGACAACAGCCCAGCCCCAGCATTTT
CASSYSTTAQPQHF
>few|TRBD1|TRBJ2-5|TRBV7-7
TGTGCTAGCAGCCCCGACAGGGGGAAGACCCAGTACTTC
CASSPDRGKTQYF
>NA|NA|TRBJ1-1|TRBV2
TGTGCCAGCAGTGGAGGGTTGAACACTGAAGCTTTCTTT
CASSGGLNTEAFF
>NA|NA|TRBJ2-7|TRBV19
TGTGCCAGTAGTATTACACTTTACGACGGCGAGCAGTACTTC
CASSITLYDGEQYF
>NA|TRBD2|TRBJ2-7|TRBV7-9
TGTGCCAGCAGCTTGAGCGGGGCCTCCTACGAGCAGTACTTC
CASSLSGASYEQYF
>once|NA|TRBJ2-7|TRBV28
TGTGCCAGCAGTGTCCTGTCCGAGCAGTACTTC
CASSVLSEQYF
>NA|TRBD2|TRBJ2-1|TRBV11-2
TGTGCCAGCAGCTTAGGGTGGGCTAGCGGGGGAAGCTCCTACAATGAGCAGTTCTTC
CASSLGWASGGSSYNEQFF
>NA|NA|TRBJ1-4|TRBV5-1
TGCGCCAGCAGAGATGGGAGTTCCAATGAAAAACTGTTTTTT
CASRDGSSNEKLFF
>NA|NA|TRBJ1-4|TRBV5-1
TGCGCCAGCAGCTTGCGGCCCGGGGGCACTAATGAAAAACTGTTTTTT
CASSLRPGGTNEKLFF
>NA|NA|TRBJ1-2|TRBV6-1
TGTGCCAGCAGTGAACCTCGAGGCCTTAACTATGGCTACACCTTC
CASSEPRGLNYGYTF
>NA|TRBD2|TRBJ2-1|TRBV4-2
TGTGCCAGCAGCCGAACCGGGACTAGCGGGGACAATGAGCAGTTCTTC
CASSRTGTSGDNEQFF
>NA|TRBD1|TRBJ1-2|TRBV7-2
TGTGCCAGCGAGGGAGGGGGCCCCTATGGCTACACCTTC
CASEGGGPYGYTF
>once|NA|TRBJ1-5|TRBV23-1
TGCGCCAGCAGTCAATCAAGCAATCAGCCCCAGCATTTT
CASSQSSNQPQHF
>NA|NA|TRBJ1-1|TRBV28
TGTGCCAGCAGTGGGGGGTTACCTGAAGCTTTCTTT
CASSGGLPEAFF
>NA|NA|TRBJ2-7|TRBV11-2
TGTGCCAGCAGTTACGGACGGACCGCTCGGGAGCAGTACTTC
CASSYGRTAREQYF
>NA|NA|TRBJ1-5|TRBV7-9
TGTGCCAGCAGCTTAGGTCGCAATCAGCCCCAGCATTTT
CASSLGRNQPQHF
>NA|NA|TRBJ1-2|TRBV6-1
TGTGCCAGCAGTGGGGTGGCAGGGTACTTGGGCTACACCTTC
CASSGVAGYLGYTF
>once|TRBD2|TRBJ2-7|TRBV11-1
TGTGCCAGCAGCGCCGGACTAGCGAAACCCTACGAGCAGTACTTC
CASSAGLAKPYEQYF
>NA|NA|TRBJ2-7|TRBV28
TGTGCCAGCAGTTTCCCCGGGACCTCGGGCATCGAGCAGTACTTC
CASSFPGTSGIEQYF
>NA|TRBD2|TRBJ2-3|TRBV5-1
TGCGCCAGCAGCTTGGGGGGACTAGGCACAGATACGCAGTATTTT
CASSLGGLGTDTQYF
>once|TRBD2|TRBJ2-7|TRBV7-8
TGTGCCAGCAGCTTTCGACTAGCGGTTAGGAGCTCCTACGAGCAGTACTTC
CASSFRLAVRSSYEQYF
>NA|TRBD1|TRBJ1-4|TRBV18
TGTGCCAGCTCACGAGACAGGGGCCATGAAAAACTGTTTTTT
CASSRDRGHEKLFF
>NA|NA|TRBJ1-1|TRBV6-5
TGTGCCAGCAGTTTAAGGGAGACAGCAAACACTGAAGCTTTCTTT
CASSLRETANTEAFF
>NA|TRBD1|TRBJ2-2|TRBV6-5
TGTGCCAGCAGTTACGGGAACCGAGGGACAGGGGAACTGTTTTTT
CASSYGNRGTGELFF
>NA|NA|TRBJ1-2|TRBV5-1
TGCGCCAGCAGCTTGGCCGAGGGGGGCTCCTATGGCTACACCTTC
CASSLAEGGSYGYTF
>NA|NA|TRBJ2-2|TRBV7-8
TGTGCCAGCCACCCTGGGGGGACCGGGGAGCTGTTTTTT
CASHPGGTGELFF
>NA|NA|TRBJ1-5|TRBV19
TGTGCCAGTAACGGTGGACGGGATCAGCCCCAGCATTTT
CASNGGRDQPQHF
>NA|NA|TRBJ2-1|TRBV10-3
TGTGCCATCAGTGAGGTGGACAATGGCAGGAATGAGCAGTTCTTC
CAISEVDNGRNEQFF
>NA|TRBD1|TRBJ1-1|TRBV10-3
TGTGCCATCACCCAAGGGGGCTCGAACACTGAAGCTTTCTTT
CAITQGGSNTEAFF
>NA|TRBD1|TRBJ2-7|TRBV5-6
TGTGCCAGCAGCTTGTCGCGTTTAGGGACAGGAGGATCCGGAACCGAGCAGTACTTC
CASSLSRLGTGGSGTEQYF
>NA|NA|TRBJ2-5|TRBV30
TGTGCCTGGAGTTTTTCCCTGGGGCGGGAGACCCAGTACTTC
CAWSFSLGRETQYF
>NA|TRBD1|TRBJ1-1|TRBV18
TGTGCCAGCTCACCAACAGGGGGCACTGAAGCTTTCTTT
CASSPTGGTEAFF
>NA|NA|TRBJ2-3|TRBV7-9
TGTGCCAGCAGCCCTGACACAGATACGCAGTATTTT
CASSPDTDTQYF
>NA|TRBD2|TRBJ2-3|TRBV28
TGTGCCAGCAGTTTAGCGCGGGGCAGCGGGGGGGTCACAGATACGCAGTATTTT
CASSLARGSGGVTDTQYF
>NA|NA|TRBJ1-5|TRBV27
TGTGCCACCTCCCCCGGGTCGAGGGGCAATCAGCCCCAGCATTTT
CATSPGSRGNQPQHF
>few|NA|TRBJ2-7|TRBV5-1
TGCGCCAGCAGTTGGGGTGCCTCCTACGAGCAGTACTTC
CASSWGASYEQYF
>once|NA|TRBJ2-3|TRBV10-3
TGTGCCATCAGCGCCCTGACTGCAGGCACAGATACGCAGTATTTT
CAISALTAGTDTQYF
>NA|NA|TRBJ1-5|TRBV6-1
TGTGCCAGCAGTGAAGGGACGGCTAGCAATCAGCCCCAGCATTTT
CASSEGTASNQPQHF
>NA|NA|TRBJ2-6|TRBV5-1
TGCGCCAGCAGCGGCGACAAGAGCTCTGGGGCCAACGTCCTGACTTTC
CASSGDKSSGANVLTF
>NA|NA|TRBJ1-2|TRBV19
TGTGCCAGTAGTCCGACAGGTCAATCTGGCTACACCTTC
CASSPTGQSGYTF
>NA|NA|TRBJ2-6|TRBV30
TGTGCCTGGAGTCCGGAACAGCGCTCTGGGGCCAACGTCCTGACTTTC
CAWSPEQRSGANVLTF
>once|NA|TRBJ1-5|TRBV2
TGTGCCAGCAGTGTAGGGGGGTTTGGCAATCAGCCCCAGCATTTT
CASSVGGFGNQPQHF
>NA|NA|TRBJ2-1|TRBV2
TGTGCCAGCAGTGGGGGGCGAAGCTCCTACAATGAGCAGTTCTTC
CASSGGRSSYNEQFF
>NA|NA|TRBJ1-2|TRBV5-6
TGTGCCAGCAGCATTAGGGGTCGGTATGGCTACACCTTC
CASSIRGRYGYTF
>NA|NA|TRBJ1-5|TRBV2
TGTGCCAGCAGTGTGGGCGCCACGGGCAATCAGCCCCAGCATTTT
CASSVGATGNQPQHF
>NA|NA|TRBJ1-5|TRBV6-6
TGTGCCAGCAGCCTCTCGAGGGGACAGCCCCAGCATTTT
CASSLSRGQPQHF
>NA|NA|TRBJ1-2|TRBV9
TGTGCCAGCAGCGTATCCCCCGAGGCGGCCAGGGGTGGCTACACCTTC
CASSVSPEAARGGYTF
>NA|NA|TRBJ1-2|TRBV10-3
TGTGCCATCACCACACTCCCGGGACATAGCTACACCTTC
CAITTLPGHSYTF
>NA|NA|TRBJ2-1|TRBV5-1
TGCGCCAGCAGCTTGGCCGCGGGACGGAATGAGCAGTTCTTC
CASSLAAGRNEQFF
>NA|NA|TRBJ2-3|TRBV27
TGTGCCAGCAGTTGGAGAACGGGCGCTTCAGATACGCAGTATTTT
CASSWRTGASDTQYF